These 2 T cell receptor beta chains originate from one sample sequenced in a study of CD8 T cells in Susac syndrome. RNA totalling 0.5 to 1 ug underwent reverse transcription with random hexamers. TCRdb analysed the immunoSEQ multiplex PCR reads with MiXCR anew, one entry per CDR3 protein. Among around 77,000 distinct CDR3 sequences, approximately 96% were seen once, and the ten largest hold 0.09% to 0.13%. What was sequenced was CD4+ T cells from PBMCs. The receptors derive from a human donor with multiple sclerosis.

In DNA, the CDR3 is TGTGCCAGCAGCCAAGTCGACAGGGGGGCTAGGGAGCAGTTCTTC. This codes for CASSQVDRGAREQFF. V usage is TRBV4-2 and J usage is TRBJ2-1; 9 nucleotides line up with TRBD1. J was trimmed by 10 bases and V by 1 base; bases with no gene match: 8. Germline lookup yields CDR1 LGHNA and CDR2 YNFKEQ. This CDR3 spans 15 amino acids.

This chain connects TRBV5-1 to TRBJ1-3, with TRBD1 matching 9 bases. The CDR3 extends over 14 amino acids. Germline assignment: CDR1 SGHRS and CDR2 YFSETQ. Germline trimming cut 4 bases from V and 4 bases from J; bases unmatched to any gene: 3. Written as DNA, the CDR3 is TGCGCCAGCAGCGCCGGGACAGGGGGAAACACCATATATTTT. It codes for CASSAGTGGNTIYF.